This TCR beta chain was captured in a study of T cells in narcolepsy. Study-wide background: Donors had narcolepsy type 1 or type 2, or were healthy controls.

The study, taken as a whole, reports: No autoreactive T cell clone sequences appeared in some memory CD4+ repertoires. Autoreactive clonotypes reportedly recurred in blood of same and different patients, not controls.

With V trimmed by 6 bases and J by 6 bases, 10 bases remained unmatched. The CDR3 contains 14 residues. Germline V gene sequence: CDR1 SGHRS, CDR2 YFSETQ. This clone was seen only a few times. What it recognizes is unknown. Using immunoSEQ multiplex PCR, the repertoire was profiled, and TCRdb retains in-frame clones only, with some absent. The sample yields around 20,000 clones, roughly four fifths seen once. The source is a human donor in good health. Sequenced material: memory (CD45RA-) CD4+ T cells from blood. The chain employs TRBV5-1 and TRBJ1-2, with 8 bases that match TRBD1. The CDR3 spells CASKGILTGDGYTF. The CDR3 bases are TGCGCCAGCAAAGGGATCTTGACAGGGGATGGCTACACCTTC.